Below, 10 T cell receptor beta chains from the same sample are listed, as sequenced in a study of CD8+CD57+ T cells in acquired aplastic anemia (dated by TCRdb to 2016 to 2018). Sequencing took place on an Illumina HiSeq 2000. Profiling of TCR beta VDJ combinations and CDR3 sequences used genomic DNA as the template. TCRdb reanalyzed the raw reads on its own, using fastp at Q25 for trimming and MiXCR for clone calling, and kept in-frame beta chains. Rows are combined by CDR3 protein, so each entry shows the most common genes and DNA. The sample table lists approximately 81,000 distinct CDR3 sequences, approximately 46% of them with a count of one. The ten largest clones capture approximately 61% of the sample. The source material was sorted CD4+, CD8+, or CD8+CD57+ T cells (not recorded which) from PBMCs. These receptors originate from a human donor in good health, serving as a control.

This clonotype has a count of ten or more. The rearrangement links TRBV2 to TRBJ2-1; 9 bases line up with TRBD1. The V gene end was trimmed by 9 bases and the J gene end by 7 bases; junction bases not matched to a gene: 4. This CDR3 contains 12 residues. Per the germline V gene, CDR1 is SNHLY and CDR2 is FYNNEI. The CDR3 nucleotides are TGTGCCAGAGGACAGGGGACGAATGAGCAGTTCTTC. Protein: CARGQGTNEQFF.

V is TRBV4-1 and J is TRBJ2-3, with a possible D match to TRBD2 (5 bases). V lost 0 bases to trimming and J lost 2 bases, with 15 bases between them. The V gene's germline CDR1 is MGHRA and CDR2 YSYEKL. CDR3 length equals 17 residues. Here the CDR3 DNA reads TGCGCCAGCAGCCAAGAGGATCTAGCTACCACCACAGATACGCAGTATTTT. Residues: CASSQEDLATTTDTQYF.

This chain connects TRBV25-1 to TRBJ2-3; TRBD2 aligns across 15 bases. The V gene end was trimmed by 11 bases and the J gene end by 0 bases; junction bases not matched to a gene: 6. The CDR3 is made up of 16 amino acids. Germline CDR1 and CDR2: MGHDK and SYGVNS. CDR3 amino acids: CAWSGLAGGSTDTQYF. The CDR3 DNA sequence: TGTGCCTGGAGCGGACTAGCGGGAGGGAGCACAGATACGCAGTATTTT.

CDR3 residues: CASSLGGQTNSPLHF. The CDR3 DNA reads TGTGCCAGCAGTTTGGGTGGACAGACCAATTCACCCCTCCACTTT. This sequence joins TRBV12-3 or TRBV12-4 and TRBJ1-6; TRBD1 is a possible D gene (6 bases). This CDR3 comprises 15 residues. With 3 bases removed from V and 7 bases from J, the gap between germline ends came to 13 bases.

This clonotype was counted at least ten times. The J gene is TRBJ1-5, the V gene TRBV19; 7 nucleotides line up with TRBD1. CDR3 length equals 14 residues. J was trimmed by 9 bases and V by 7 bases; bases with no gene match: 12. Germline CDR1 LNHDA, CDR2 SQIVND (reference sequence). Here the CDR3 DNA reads TGTGCCAGTACCCCGGTGGAGGGGGCATGGCCCCAGCATTTT. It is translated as CASTPVEGAWPQHF.

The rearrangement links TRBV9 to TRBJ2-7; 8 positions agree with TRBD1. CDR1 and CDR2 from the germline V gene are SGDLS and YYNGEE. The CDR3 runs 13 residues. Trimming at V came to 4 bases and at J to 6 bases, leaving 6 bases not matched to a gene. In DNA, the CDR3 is TGTGCCAGCAGCCCTCGACAGGGGACCGAGCAGTACTTC. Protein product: CASSPRQGTEQYF.

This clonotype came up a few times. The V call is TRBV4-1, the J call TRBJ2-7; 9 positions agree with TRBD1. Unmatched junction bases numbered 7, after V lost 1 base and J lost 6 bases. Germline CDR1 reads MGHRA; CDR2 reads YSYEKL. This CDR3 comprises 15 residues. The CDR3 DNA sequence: TGCGCCAGCAGCCAAGTTGGGACAGGGCTGTTCGAGCAGTACTTC. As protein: CASSQVGTGLFEQYF.

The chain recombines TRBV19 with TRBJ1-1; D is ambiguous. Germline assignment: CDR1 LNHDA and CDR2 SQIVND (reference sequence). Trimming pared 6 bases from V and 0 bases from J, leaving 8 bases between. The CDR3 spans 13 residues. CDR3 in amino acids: CASRSHLNTEAFF. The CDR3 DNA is TGTGCCAGTAGATCCCACCTGAACACTGAAGCTTTCTTT.

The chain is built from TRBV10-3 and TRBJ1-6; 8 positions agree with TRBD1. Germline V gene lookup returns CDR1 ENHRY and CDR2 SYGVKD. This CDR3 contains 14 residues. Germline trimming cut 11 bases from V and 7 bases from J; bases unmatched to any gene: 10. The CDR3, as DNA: TGTGCCGTCGCGCAGGGGGCGCGGAATTCACCCCTCCACTTT. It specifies CAVAQGARNSPLHF.

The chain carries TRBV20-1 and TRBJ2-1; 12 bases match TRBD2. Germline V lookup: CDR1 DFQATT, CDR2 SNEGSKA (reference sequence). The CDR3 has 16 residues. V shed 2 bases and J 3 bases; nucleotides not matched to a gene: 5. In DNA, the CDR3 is TGCAGTGCTAGAATGCGACTAGCGGGGGACTACAATGAGCAGTTCTTC. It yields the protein CSARMRLAGDYNEQFF.